This is a list of T cell receptor beta chains from one sample in a study of blood T cell repertoires in COVID-19. Sequencing used immunoSEQ multiplex PCR; TCRdb keeps in-frame clones, though not all of them. The sample holds 250,000 to 350,000 clones, more than 70% seen once. Sample: peripheral blood. Every receptor here comes from a woman aged 25 to 39 who had recovered from COVID-19. The CDR3 runs from the conserved cysteine through the conserved F or W.

V gene: TRBV7-9; CDR3 protein: CASSHQRQGLNTEAFF
V gene: TRBV7-9; CDR3 protein: CASSFSGTSGQETQYF
V gene: TRBV7-9; CDR3 protein: CASSLEDRASEAFF
V gene: TRBV5-1; CDR3 protein: CASSAGGPDTQYF
V gene: TRBV6-5; CDR3 protein: CASSYAMGQYEQYF
V gene: TRBV2; CDR3 protein: CASSEQQGGFQPQHF
V gene: TRBV15; CDR3 protein: CATSRDLARTGDYGYTF
V gene: TRBV27; CDR3 protein: CASSPFLSRTLTGELFF
V gene: TRBV14; CDR3 protein: CASSQGHGEAFF
V gene: TRBV3-1/TRBV3-2; CDR3 protein: CASSQVERGNEQFF
V gene: TRBV10-2; CDR3 protein: CASSEFRVEKLFF
V gene: TRBV6-6; CDR3 protein: CASSFQGLFVNTIYF
V gene: TRBV3-1/TRBV3-2; CDR3 protein: CASSQGVGDNGAFF
V gene: TRBV29-1; CDR3 protein: CSVVTGEAFF
V gene: TRBV3-1/TRBV3-2; CDR3 protein: CASSRLGTAYNEQFF
V gene: TRBV5-4; CDR3 protein: CASSPVREDGTQYF
V gene: TRBV5-1; CDR3 protein: CASSLAPGGETQYF
V gene: TRBV2; CDR3 protein: CAAGTDGYTF
V gene: TRBV7-6; CDR3 protein: CASSLNENQPQHF
V gene: TRBV6-5; CDR3 protein: CASSAQGYHGYTF
V gene: TRBV19; CDR3 protein: CASSTTTGTDTQYF
V gene: TRBV7-9; CDR3 protein: CASSLGTADEQYF
V gene: TRBV3-1/TRBV3-2; CDR3 protein: CASSQDPGLILLSNEQFF
V gene: TRBV5-1; CDR3 protein: CASSEPGQGAGEQYF
V gene: TRBV5-8; CDR3 protein: CASQGQLTGELFF
V gene: TRBV3-1/TRBV3-2; CDR3 protein: CASSQSGSENEAFF
V gene: TRBV2; CDR3 protein: CASSPDGKNTEAFF
V gene: TRBV30; CDR3 protein: CAWRGQGAGEKLFF
V gene: TRBV24-1; CDR3 protein: CATSEGAEETQYF
V gene: TRBV4-2; CDR3 protein: CASSGAPYEQYF
V gene: TRBV7-8; CDR3 protein: CASSLVVTGFYNEQFF
V gene: TRBV4-3; CDR3 protein: CASSQEQGSQYF
V gene: TRBV5-4; CDR3 protein: CASRPDRARETQYF
V gene: TRBV4-2; CDR3 protein: CASSQDTSGGAGDTQYF